The 13 T cell receptor beta chains reported below all come from one sample, sequenced in a study of naive and memory T cell subsets. Four PCR rounds used nested alpha and beta constant region primers plus the SP2 primer. TCRdb reanalysed the UMI-ligation and nested PCR reads using MiXCR and keeps one entry per CDR3 protein. There are over 11,000 distinct CDR3 sequences in the sample; 4.5% to 6.5% occur only once, and 6.5% to 9% lies in the top ten. Treatment reported: skin biopsy from PPD injection site in Mantoux-positive individual. TCR cDNA received a 3' ligated oligonucleotide that carried a UMI. Specimen: skin, collected from a tuberculin skin test site. These receptors were obtained from an adult in good health.

This clonotype was picked up many times. The V call is TRBV18, the J call TRBJ2-1; D might be TRBD1 (6 bases). Germline CDR1 KGHSH, CDR2 LQKENI. V was cut by 3 bases and J by 4 bases, with 13 bases left in between. The CDR3 covers 15 residues. DNA for the CDR3: TGTGCCAGCTCACCGATATGGACAGAGTACAATGAGCAGTTCTTC. It translates to CASSPIWTEYNEQFF.

In this sample, this clonotype turned up many times. This chain joins TRBV4-3 and TRBJ2-7; D is perhaps TRBD1 (6 bases). Per germline, CDR1 LGHNA and CDR2 YSLEER. This CDR3 contains 14 residues. V dropped 3 bases and J dropped 3 bases, with 12 bases sitting between them. CDR3 DNA sequence: TGCGCCAGCAGCCAGCGCGTACAGGGCTACGAGCAGTACTTC. Translation: CASSQRVQGYEQYF.

The rearrangement links TRBV5-1 to TRBJ1-1; D is unclear. V lost 7 bases and J lost 2, with 12 bases in between. In germline, CDR1 is SGHRS, CDR2 YFSETQ. The CDR3 totals 13 residues. The CDR3 loop reads CASVEGGNTEAFF. DNA of the CDR3: TGCGCCAGCGTTGAGGGTGGAAACACTGAAGCTTTCTTT.

V gene TRBV3-1 combines with J gene TRBJ1-1; D possibly corresponds to TRBD1 (5 bases). Trimming cost V 4 bases and J 3 bases, with 12 bases left between them. In germline, CDR1 is LGHDT, CDR2 YNNKEL (reference sequence). The CDR3 has 14 residues. CDR3 in DNA: TGTGCCAGCAGCCCGCAGGGAGACCACACTGAAGCTTTCTTT. This codes for CASSPQGDHTEAFF. Full variable domain (rest looked up from reference TRBV3-1 and TRBJ1-1): DTAVSQTPKYLVTQMGNDKSIKCEQNLGHDTMYWYKQDSKKFLKIMFSYNNKELIINETVPNRFSPKSPDKAHLNLHINSLELGDSAVYFCASSPQGDHTEAFFGQGTRLTVV.

This clonotype was seen more than once but under ten times. The chain links TRBV7-2 to TRBJ2-3; a possible D gene is TRBD2 (6 bases). V dropped 5 bases and J dropped 1 base, with 13 bases sitting between them. Germline loops: CDR1 SGHTA, CDR2 FQGNSA. The CDR3 has 15 amino acids. Written as DNA, the CDR3 is TGTGCCAGCAGCCATCAGCCGGGGGGCACAGATACGCAGTATTTT. Protein: CASSHQPGGTDTQYF.

This clonotype showed up many times. The chain carries TRBV3-1 and TRBJ2-5, with D possibly TRBD2 on 5 matching bases. The CDR3 is made up of 15 amino acids. Trimming took 4 bases from V and 0 from J, leaving 12 bases between them. From germline, CDR1 is LGHDT and CDR2 YNNKEL (reference sequence). The CDR3 sequence is CASSPGVAHQETQYF. As DNA, the CDR3 is TGTGCCAGCAGCCCCGGGGTAGCGCACCAAGAGACCCAGTACTTC.

The sample holds many counts of this clonotype. The chain is built from TRBV9 and TRBJ2-3; D unclear. V was pared by 0 bases and J by 8 bases, with 10 bases between. Germline CDR1 SGDLS, CDR2 YYNGEE. This CDR3 spans 13 amino acids. The CDR3 protein is CASSVETETTQYF. CDR3 sequence (DNA): TGTGCCAGCAGCGTAGAAACAGAGACTACGCAGTATTTT.

This clonotype counts as medium-sized. The V and J genes are TRBV7-9 and TRBJ2-1, with TRBD2 matching 15 bases. The trim removed 5 bases at V and 7 bases at J, leaving 15 bases unmatched. Per the germline V gene, CDR1 is SEHNR and CDR2 is FQNEAQ (reference sequence). The CDR3 loop spans 19 amino acids. This chain's CDR3 is CASSNRTSGGAFRYNEQFF. CDR3 nucleotide sequence: TGTGCCAGCAGCAACCGGACTAGCGGGGGGGCCTTTAGATATAATGAGCAGTTCTTC.

This clonotype was detected ten times or more. The CDR3 region has the DNA TGCGCCAGCAGCCAAGGTATCTGGACAGCCTCTGGAAACACCATATATTTT. Its protein product is CASSQGIWTASGNTIYF. The chain combines TRBV4-3 with TRBJ1-3, with D perhaps TRBD1 (6 bases). Looked up from germline, CDR1 is LGHNA and CDR2 is YSLEER. Trimming cost V 1 base and J 0 bases, with 13 bases left between them. The CDR3 is 17 amino acids.

This clonotype was counted ten times or more. The chain couples TRBV11-2 to TRBJ2-5, with no clear D. Trimming removed 2 bases at V and 5 bases at J, with 18 bases between. Germline loops: CDR1 SGHAT, CDR2 FQNNGV. There are 16 residues in the CDR3. The CDR3 nucleotides are TGTGCCAGCAGCTTAAGTAACGGCTGGGCCCGTGAGACCCAGTACTTC. Encoded protein: CASSLSNGWARETQYF.

On this clonotype itself: A much bigger clone sits one base away, suggesting this may be a read error. The CDR3 DNA reads as TGTGCCTGCAGCCCTCGGCAGGCCGGGGAGCTGTTTTTT. This encodes CACSPRQAGELFF. The rearrangement joins TRBV7-3 to TRBJ2-2; D unclear. CDR1 and CDR2 (germline): SGHTA, FQGTGA. This CDR3 region has 13 residues.

This clonotype occurred a few times. A much larger clone lies a single base off, so this may be a read error. CDR3 in DNA: TGTGCCAGCAGTTACAATCCGGGGGGTAGGACCACTGAAGCTTTCTTT. Its translation is CASSYNPGGRTTEAFF. This chain connects TRBV6-6 to TRBJ1-1; a possible D gene is TRBD1 (5 bases). The V end lost 2 bases, the J end lost 4 bases, and 17 bases lay between the germline ends. Germline assignment: CDR1 MNHNY and CDR2 SVGAGI (reference sequence). The CDR3 loop spans 16 amino acids.

This clonotype was counted many times. CDR3 region: CASSAPYAGGFSDTQYF. The DNA for the CDR3 is TGTGCCAGCAGCGCTCCCTACGCGGGGGGATTCTCAGATACGCAGTATTTT. The V gene is TRBV9, the J gene TRBJ2-3; 8 bases are shared with TRBD2. The germline gives CDR1 SGDLS, CDR2 YYNGEE. Trimming took 3 bases from V and 4 from J; bases not matched to a gene: 13. The CDR3 sequence is 17 residues long.